This is a list of T cell receptor beta chains from one sample in a study of spatial heterogeneity in lung cancer. TCRdb recomputed calls from the 5' RACE reads with MiXCR, one row per CDR3 protein. The data hold tens of thousands of distinct CDR3 sequences, with approximately 15% observed a single time. Sequences were derived from PBMCs, sampled at surgery. Receptors originate from a male donor with early-stage non-small cell lung cancer. CDR3s include the opening cysteine and the closing phenylalanine or tryptophan. Each record gives: D gene, J gene, V gene, clone size, CDR3 DNA, CDR3 protein. D genes are given only for firm matches. A row's size may be missing; if present it is once, few, many or a size class.

D gene: TRBD1; J gene: TRBJ1-4; V gene: TRBV18; clone size: few; CDR3 DNA: TGTGCCAGCTCACAACGGGGACAGGGAGGTGAAAAACTGTTTTTT; CDR3 protein: CASSQRGQGGEKLFF
D gene: .; J gene: TRBJ2-2; V gene: TRBV11-2; clone size: .; CDR3 DNA: TGTGCCAGCCCTAGACGGCGGCGGGGTGTCCCCGGGGAGCTGTTTTTT; CDR3 protein: CASPRRRRGVPGELFF
D gene: .; J gene: TRBJ2-1; V gene: TRBV5-1; clone size: few; CDR3 DNA: TGCGCCAGCAGCTTGGTCGGCGGTGCTTACAATGAGCAGTTCTTC; CDR3 protein: CASSLVGGAYNEQFF
D gene: TRBD1; J gene: TRBJ2-5; V gene: TRBV5-1; clone size: .; CDR3 DNA: TGCGCCAGCAGCTCACAGGGGGGAAAGGAGACCCAGTACTTC; CDR3 protein: CASSSQGGKETQYF
D gene: .; J gene: TRBJ2-3; V gene: TRBV4-3; clone size: .; CDR3 DNA: TGCGCCAGCAGCCAAGCCCGACAGGAATGGAATACGCAGTATTTT; CDR3 protein: CASSQARQEWNTQYF
D gene: .; J gene: TRBJ2-5; V gene: TRBV5-5; clone size: many; CDR3 DNA: TGTGCCAGCAGCCTCACCCGGACAGAAGAGACCCAGTACTTC; CDR3 protein: CASSLTRTEETQYF
D gene: TRBD2; J gene: TRBJ2-3; V gene: TRBV20-1; clone size: .; CDR3 DNA: TGCAGTGCTAGAAGCCTAGCGGGAGTCATAGATACGCAGTATTTT; CDR3 protein: CSARSLAGVIDTQYF
D gene: TRBD1; J gene: TRBJ2-5; V gene: TRBV23-1; clone size: .; CDR3 DNA: TGCGCCAGCATGGGGACAGGCGAGGAACAAGAGACCCAGTACTTC; CDR3 protein: CASMGTGEEQETQYF
D gene: TRBD1; J gene: TRBJ2-1; V gene: TRBV7-2; clone size: many; CDR3 DNA: TGTGCCAGCAGCTTCCCTAATGACGGGACAGGCTCCTACAATGAGCAGTTCTTC; CDR3 protein: CASSFPNDGTGSYNEQFF
D gene: TRBD1; J gene: TRBJ2-5; V gene: TRBV10-3; clone size: many; CDR3 DNA: TGTGCCATCAGTGACTCGAGTCGCAGGGGGCTCGAGACCCAGTACTTC; CDR3 protein: CAISDSSRRGLETQYF
D gene: .; J gene: TRBJ1-1; V gene: TRBV13; clone size: few; CDR3 DNA: TGTGCCAGCAGCTTACCAGGTAGCAGCACTGAAGCTTTCTTT; CDR3 protein: CASSLPGSSTEAFF
D gene: .; J gene: TRBJ1-5; V gene: TRBV10-1; clone size: few; CDR3 DNA: TGCGCCAGCAGTGACAGCAATCAGCCCCAGCATTTT; CDR3 protein: CASSDSNQPQHF
D gene: .; J gene: TRBJ1-2; V gene: TRBV12-3/TRBV12-4; clone size: few; CDR3 DNA: TGTGCCAGCAGCCGGAACTATGGCTACACCTTC; CDR3 protein: CASSRNYGYTF
D gene: TRBD1; J gene: TRBJ1-5; V gene: TRBV5-1; clone size: .; CDR3 DNA: TGCGCCAGCAGCTGTGGACAGGGAGGGAGGCCTTATAGCAATCAGCCCCAGCATTTT; CDR3 protein: CASSCGQGGRPYSNQPQHF
D gene: TRBD1; J gene: TRBJ2-7; V gene: TRBV10-1; clone size: .; CDR3 DNA: TGCGCCAGCAGTGGATGGACAGGGGGATCCTACGAGCAGTACTTC; CDR3 protein: CASSGWTGGSYEQYF
D gene: .; J gene: TRBJ1-2; V gene: TRBV25-1; clone size: many; CDR3 DNA: TGTGCCAGCAGTGGGAGTTGGGGCCGCGATGGCTACACCTTC; CDR3 protein: CASSGSWGRDGYTF
D gene: TRBD2; J gene: TRBJ2-1; V gene: TRBV7-9; clone size: few; CDR3 DNA: TGTGCCAGCAGCCGTAGCGGGAGGGCCGTCGATGAGCAGTTCTTC; CDR3 protein: CASSRSGRAVDEQFF
D gene: TRBD1; J gene: TRBJ1-1; V gene: TRBV7-3; clone size: few; CDR3 DNA: TGTGCCAGCAGCTTGGACAGGGTGAACACTGAAGCTTTCTTT; CDR3 protein: CASSLDRVNTEAFF
D gene: TRBD2; J gene: TRBJ2-2; V gene: TRBV5-1; clone size: .; CDR3 DNA: TGCGCCAGCAGCGCGACTAGCGGGGGAGCGAACACCGGGGAGCTGTTTTTT; CDR3 protein: CASSATSGGANTGELFF
D gene: .; J gene: TRBJ1-2; V gene: TRBV6-6; clone size: many; CDR3 DNA: TGTGCCAGCAACAAGCCCAACATTGGCTACACCTTC; CDR3 protein: CASNKPNIGYTF
D gene: .; J gene: TRBJ1-1; V gene: TRBV5-5; clone size: many; CDR3 DNA: TGTGCCAGCAGCTTGGGGGCCAGATTGAACACTGAAGCTTTCTTT; CDR3 protein: CASSLGARLNTEAFF
D gene: .; J gene: TRBJ1-5; V gene: TRBV6-1; clone size: few; CDR3 DNA: TGTGCCAGCAGGCAGCCCAATCAGCCCCAGCATTTT; CDR3 protein: CASRQPNQPQHF
D gene: .; J gene: TRBJ2-1; V gene: TRBV7-9; clone size: many; CDR3 DNA: TGTGCCAGCAGCCGAAATCTCCGGGACTTTAATGAGCAGTTCTTC; CDR3 protein: CASSRNLRDFNEQFF
D gene: .; J gene: TRBJ2-1; V gene: TRBV5-1; clone size: .; CDR3 DNA: TGCGCCAGCAGCCTGGTAGGACCCAGCTCCTACAATGAGCAGTTCTTC; CDR3 protein: CASSLVGPSSYNEQFF
D gene: .; J gene: TRBJ2-7; V gene: TRBV7-2; clone size: few; CDR3 DNA: TGTGCCAGCAGCCACCCGCTGGGAATAATCTCCTACGAGCAGTACTTC; CDR3 protein: CASSHPLGIISYEQYF
D gene: .; J gene: TRBJ2-3; V gene: TRBV29-1; clone size: many; CDR3 DNA: TGCAGCGGATGGGACGGTACAGATACGCAGTATTTT; CDR3 protein: CSGWDGTDTQYF
D gene: .; J gene: TRBJ1-1; V gene: TRBV10-3; clone size: many; CDR3 DNA: TGTGCCATCACCCCCCAGGTTGGGGAAGCTTTCTTT; CDR3 protein: CAITPQVGEAFF